This TCR beta chain was retrieved from a study of control samples from healthy donors and cancer patients. Only one count was recorded for this clone. The V end lost 5 bases, the J end lost 0 bases, and 11 bases lay between the germline ends. Germline CDR1 MGHRA, CDR2 YSYEKL. The CDR3 spans 15 residues. TCRdb keeps only in-frame clones here, not all; method: immunoSEQ multiplex PCR. This table holds 150,000 to 200,000 clones, about 94% found once. The clonotype comes from a woman aged 40 to 50 in good health. What was sequenced was blood. The chain links TRBV4-1 to TRBJ1-5; D gene unclear. The CDR3 DNA is TGCGCCAGCAGCGTCCGAACCGCTAGCAATCAGCCCCAGCATTTT. Translated: CASSVRTASNQPQHF.